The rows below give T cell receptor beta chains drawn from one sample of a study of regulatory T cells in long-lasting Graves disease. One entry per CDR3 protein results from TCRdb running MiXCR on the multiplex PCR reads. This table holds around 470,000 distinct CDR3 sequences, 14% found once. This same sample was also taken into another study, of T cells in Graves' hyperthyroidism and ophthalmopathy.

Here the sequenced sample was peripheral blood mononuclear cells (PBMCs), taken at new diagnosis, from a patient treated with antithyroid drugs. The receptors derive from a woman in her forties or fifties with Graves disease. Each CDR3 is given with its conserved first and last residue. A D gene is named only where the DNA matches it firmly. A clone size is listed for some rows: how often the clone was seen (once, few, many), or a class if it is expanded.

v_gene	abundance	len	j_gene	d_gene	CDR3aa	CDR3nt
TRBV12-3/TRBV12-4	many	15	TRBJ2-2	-	CASSFKAPQSGELFF	TGTGCCAGCAGTTTTAAGGCCCCTCAGTCCGGGGAGCTGTTTTTT
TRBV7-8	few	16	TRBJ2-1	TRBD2	CASSLGLAGGYDEQFF	TGTGCCAGCAGCTTAGGACTAGCGGGAGGGTACGACGAGCAGTTCTTC
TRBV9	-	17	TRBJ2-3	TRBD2	CASSVEGTSGRANTQYF	TGTGCCAGCAGCGTAGAGGGGACTAGCGGGAGGGCCAATACGCAGTATTTT
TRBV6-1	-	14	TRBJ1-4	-	CASRGGGFNEKLFF	TGTGCCAGCAGAGGGGGGGGGTTTAATGAAAAACTGTTTTTT
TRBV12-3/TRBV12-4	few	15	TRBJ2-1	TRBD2	CASSWTSGSPNEQFF	TGTGCCAGCAGCTGGACTAGCGGGAGCCCCAATGAGCAGTTCTTC
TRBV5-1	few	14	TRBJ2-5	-	CASSHTTGRETQCF	TGCGCCAGCAGCCATACGACAGGGAGGGAGACCCAGTGCTTC
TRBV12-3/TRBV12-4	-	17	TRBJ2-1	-	CASSLTRPQSSYNEQFF	TGTGCCAGCAGTTTAACTCGACCACAGAGCTCCTACAATGAGCAGTTCTTC
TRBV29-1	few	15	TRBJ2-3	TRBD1	CSVGSTGGRADTQYF	TGCAGCGTTGGTTCGACAGGGGGAAGGGCAGATACGCAGTATTTT
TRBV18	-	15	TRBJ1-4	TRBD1	CASSPGGDSNEKLFF	TGTGCCAGCTCCCCCGGGGGGGACAGTAATGAAAAACTGTTTTTT
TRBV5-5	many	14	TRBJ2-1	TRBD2	CASSPSRGDAEQFF	TGTGCCAGCAGCCCTAGTCGGGGGGACGCTGAGCAGTTCTTC
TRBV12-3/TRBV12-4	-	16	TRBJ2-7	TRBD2	CASSPPSGDLRNEQYF	TGTGCCAGCAGCCCCCCTAGCGGGGACCTCCGGAACGAGCAGTACTTC
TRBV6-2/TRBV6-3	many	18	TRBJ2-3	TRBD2	CASSYSKASGRMTDTQYF	TGTGCCAGCAGTTACTCGAAGGCTAGCGGGAGGATGACAGATACGCAGTATTTT
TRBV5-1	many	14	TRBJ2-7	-	CASSSERTGIEQYF	TGCGCCAGCAGCTCGGAAAGAACAGGGATCGAGCAGTACTTC
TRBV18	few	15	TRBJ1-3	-	CASSPPPGTGNTIYF	TGTGCCAGCTCACCACCGCCGGGGACTGGAAACACCATATATTTT
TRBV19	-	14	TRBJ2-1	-	CASMERAGYNEQFF	TGTGCCAGTATGGAAAGGGCGGGATACAATGAGCAGTTCTTC
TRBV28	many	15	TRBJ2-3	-	CASSPGIGSTDTQYF	TGTGCCAGCTCCCCTGGGATTGGGAGCACAGATACGCAGTATTTT
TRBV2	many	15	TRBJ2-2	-	CASRLGGEVGGELFF	TGTGCCAGCCGCCTTGGCGGGGAAGTGGGCGGGGAGCTGTTTTTT
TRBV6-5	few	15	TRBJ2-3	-	CASSYQRLSTDTQYF	TGTGCCAGCAGTTACCAGCGTCTAAGCACAGATACGCAGTATTTT
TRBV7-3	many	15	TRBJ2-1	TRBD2	CASSWGVAGHNEQFF	TGTGCCAGCAGCTGGGGGGTAGCGGGCCACAATGAGCAGTTCTTC
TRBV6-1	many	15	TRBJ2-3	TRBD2	CASRRLAGSPDTQYF	TGTGCCAGCAGAAGACTAGCGGGAAGCCCAGATACGCAGTATTTT
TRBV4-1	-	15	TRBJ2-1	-	CASSQGGQSHNEQFF	TGCGCCAGCAGCCAAGGGGGACAATCCCACAATGAGCAGTTCTTC
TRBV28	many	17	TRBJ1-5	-	CASSFPRAISLNQPQHF	TGTGCCAGCAGTTTCCCCAGGGCAATCTCCCTAAATCAGCCCCAGCATTTT
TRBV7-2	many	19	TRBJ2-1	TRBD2	CASSLPPGAGGREMDEQFF	TGTGCCAGCAGCTTACCCCCCGGAGCGGGAGGACGAGAGATGGATGAGCAGTTCTTC
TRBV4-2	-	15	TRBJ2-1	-	CASSQDRPSYNEQFF	TGTGCCAGCAGCCAAGACCGACCGTCCTACAATGAGCAGTTCTTC
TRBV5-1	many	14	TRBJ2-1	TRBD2	CASSSGGVNNEQFF	TGCGCCAGCAGCTCGGGGGGGGTGAACAATGAGCAGTTCTTC